These T cell receptor beta chains were read from a single sample in a study of T cells after yellow fever vaccination. Each CDR3 protein is one row after TCRdb ran MiXCR on the 5' RACE reads. The profile covers tens of thousands of distinct CDR3 sequences, with approximately 10% appearing a single time and around 12% taken by the ten largest. Specimen: PBMCs, either bulk or a sorted T-cell subset (CD4+, CD8+, memory, or dextramer-sorted; not recorded which), collected less than 16 days after the first yellow fever vaccination. The receptors originated from a man aged 18 to 30 who received the YFV17D yellow fever vaccine. Both conserved end residues are part of each CDR3. The order of the fields is V gene, D gene, J gene, clone size, CDR3 protein, CDR3 DNA. D genes are given only for firm matches. Expanded clones are given a class, and other clones once, few, many or no size at all.

>TRBV21-1|.|TRBJ2-7|few
CASNSDIGAYEQYF
TGTGCCAGCAACTCGGACATAGGAGCCTACGAGCAGTACTTC
>TRBV4-3|.|TRBJ2-1|many
CASSPAFASSYNEQFF
TGCGCCAGCAGCCCAGCTTTTGCGTCCTCCTACAATGAGCAGTTCTTC
>TRBV29-1|TRBD1|TRBJ1-1|many
CSVLLRGLDTEAFF
TGCAGCGTTTTGTTAAGGGGGCTTGACACTGAAGCTTTCTTT
>TRBV5-6|TRBD1|TRBJ1-3|many
CASSRPYRGGRNTIYF
TGTGCCAGCAGCCGGCCCTACAGGGGAGGTAGAAACACCATATATTTT
>TRBV20-1|.|TRBJ1-2|many
CSARVSHPTDGYTF
TGCAGTGCTAGAGTCTCCCATCCAACCGATGGCTACACCTTC
>TRBV29-1|.|TRBJ2-2|many
CSVGGSSRHYLTGELFF
TGCAGCGTTGGAGGGTCCTCTCGGCACTATCTTACCGGGGAGCTGTTTTTT
>TRBV27|.|TRBJ1-5|many
CASSSGQPSYQPQHF
TGTGCCAGCAGTTCGGGGCAGCCATCCTATCAGCCCCAGCATTTT
>TRBV5-4|.|TRBJ2-3|many
CASSLDGGFTDTQYF
TGTGCCAGCAGCTTGGACGGGGGTTTCACAGATACGCAGTATTTT
>TRBV5-1|TRBD1|TRBJ2-7|many
CASSPGTGVAQQYF
TGCGCCAGCAGCCCCGGGACAGGGGTTGCGCAGCAGTACTTC
>TRBV18|TRBD1|TRBJ2-1|many
CASSPPGGSYYNEQFF
TGTGCCAGCTCACCACCAGGGGGCAGTTACTACAATGAGCAGTTCTTC
>TRBV7-8|.|TRBJ2-7|.
CASSFGSRARGKGGEQYF
TGTGCCAGCAGCTTTGGATCCCGAGCCAGAGGGAAAGGCGGCGAGCAGTACTTC
>TRBV7-6|TRBD1|TRBJ1-6|many
CASSLARDSYNSPLHF
TGTGCCAGCAGCCTCGCCAGGGACAGTTATAATTCACCCCTCCACTTT
>TRBV12-3/TRBV12-4|TRBD2|TRBJ2-1|many
CASSPPSGGVNEQFF
TGTGCCAGCAGCCCCCCTAGCGGGGGGGTTAATGAGCAGTTCTTC
>TRBV11-2|.|TRBJ1-6|many
CASSLVNSPLHF
TGTGCCAGCAGCTTAGTTAATTCACCCCTCCACTTT
>TRBV5-1|.|TRBJ2-1|.
CASSLSVPGDEQFF
TGCGCCAGCAGCTTAAGCGTCCCGGGGGATGAGCAGTTCTTC
>TRBV3-1|TRBD1|TRBJ2-2|many
CASSPGQGLITGELFF
TGTGCCAGCAGCCCCGGACAGGGGTTGATCACCGGGGAGCTGTTTTTT
>TRBV4-1|.|TRBJ2-7|few
CASSQGKQGTAIYEQYF
TGCGCCAGCAGCCAAGGGAAACAGGGCACCGCAATTTACGAGCAGTACTTC
>TRBV3-1|.|TRBJ1-4|many
CASSQEGEKLFF
TGTGCCAGCAGCCAAGAAGGGGAAAAACTGTTTTTT
>TRBV7-2|.|TRBJ2-5|many
CASSLRGQETQYF
TGTGCCAGCAGCTTACGGGGCCAAGAGACCCAGTACTTC
>TRBV4-3|.|TRBJ2-6|many
CASSQDQKGPSGANVLTF
TGCGCCAGCAGCCAAGATCAGAAGGGACCCTCTGGGGCCAACGTCCTGACTTTC
>TRBV28|.|TRBJ2-1|few
CASTARVGEQFF
TGTGCCAGCACCGCGCGAGTCGGGGAGCAGTTCTTC
>TRBV20-1|TRBD2|TRBJ2-1|many
CSARVGGDEQFF
TGCAGTGCTAGAGTCGGGGGGGATGAGCAGTTCTTC
>TRBV19|TRBD2|TRBJ2-5|many
CATAAGGRQGETQYF
TGTGCCACCGCAGCGGGGGGGCGACAGGGCGAGACCCAGTACTTC
>TRBV5-6|.|TRBJ2-3|many
CASSAPPFTDTQYF
TGTGCCAGCAGCGCACCGCCGTTCACAGATACGCAGTATTTT
>TRBV6-6|TRBD1|TRBJ2-7|many
CASSPGTGGEQYF
TGTGCCAGCAGTCCGGGGACAGGGGGCGAGCAGTACTTC
>TRBV6-2/TRBV6-3|TRBD1|TRBJ2-6|.
CASRGTVSGANVLTF
TGTGCCAGCAGGGGGACAGTCTCTGGGGCCAACGTCCTGACTTTC
>TRBV7-3|.|TRBJ1-2|many
CASSPPREGDDGYGYTF
TGTGCCAGCAGCCCCCCACGGGAAGGGGATGATGGCTATGGCTACACCTTC
>TRBV18|.|TRBJ2-1|many
CASSPTIVSPSFDEQFF
TGTGCCAGCTCACCGACTATCGTTTCACCCTCGTTTGATGAGCAGTTCTTC
>TRBV12-3/TRBV12-4|.|TRBJ2-3|many
CASRDATDTQYF
TGTGCCAGCAGGGACGCCACAGATACGCAGTATTTT
>TRBV6-2/TRBV6-3|.|TRBJ2-3|many
CASSYSVASTDTQYF
TGTGCCAGCAGTTACTCCGTCGCTAGCACAGATACGCAGTATTTT
>TRBV7-2|TRBD2|TRBJ2-1|many
CASRPLSGGGYNEQFF
TGTGCCAGCAGACCCCTCAGCGGGGGCGGCTACAATGAGCAGTTCTTC
>TRBV7-9|TRBD1|TRBJ1-1|many
CASSRGQAEAFF
TGTGCCAGCAGCCGGGGACAGGCAGAAGCTTTCTTT
>TRBV18|TRBD1|TRBJ2-1|many
CASSLDRVGTYNEQFF
TGTGCCAGCTCACTAGACAGGGTGGGAACCTACAATGAGCAGTTCTTC
>TRBV20-1|TRBD1|TRBJ2-1|many
CSARRRDRGYNEQFF
TGCAGTGCTAGGCGCCGGGACAGGGGGTACAATGAGCAGTTCTTC
>TRBV5-4|TRBD1|TRBJ2-5|many
CASSLGLSGTGDQETQYF
TGTGCCAGCAGCTTGGGGTTGTCGGGCACAGGGGACCAAGAGACCCAGTACTTC
>TRBV2|.|TRBJ2-1|many
CASSEAPGAEQFF
TGTGCCAGCAGTGAAGCGCCGGGAGCGGAGCAGTTCTTC
>TRBV6-5|.|TRBJ2-1|many
CASSHPSEYGAEQFF
TGTGCCAGCAGTCACCCCTCTGAGTACGGGGCTGAGCAGTTCTTC
>TRBV20-1|TRBD2|TRBJ2-3|many
CSASGLAGGQADTQYF
TGCAGTGCCAGCGGACTAGCGGGGGGGCAGGCAGATACGCAGTATTTT
>TRBV7-2|.|TRBJ2-5|many
CASSFAAEETQYF
TGTGCCAGCAGCTTCGCGGCGGAAGAGACCCAGTACTTC
>TRBV7-3|TRBD2|TRBJ2-2|many
CASSFTSVTGELFF
TGTGCCAGCAGCTTTACTAGCGTCACCGGGGAGCTGTTTTTT
>TRBV5-6|.|TRBJ1-1|many
CASTLYSVRTEAFF
TGTGCCAGCACCCTTTATAGCGTTAGGACTGAAGCTTTCTTT
>TRBV7-9|.|TRBJ2-6|many
CASSSLDRQGRANVLTF
TGTGCCAGCAGCTCCTTGGATAGGCAGGGTAGGGCCAACGTCCTGACTTTC
>TRBV20-1|TRBD1|TRBJ1-2|many
CSARNRGYGYTF
TGCAGTGCTAGAAACAGGGGATATGGCTACACCTTC
>TRBV7-2|.|TRBJ1-1|many
CASSLVSGNTEAFF
TGTGCCAGCAGCTTAGTGTCCGGTAACACTGAAGCTTTCTTT
>TRBV7-2|TRBD1|TRBJ1-1|many
CASSLYRQGTEAFF
TGTGCCAGCAGCCTCTACCGACAGGGTACTGAAGCTTTCTTT